This TCR beta chain originates from a study of T cell responses to AZD1222 COVID-19 vaccine. V shed 5 bases, J shed 4 bases, and the junction held 5 bases outside the gene matches. The CDR3 totals 14 residues. Germline V gene sequence: CDR1 MNHEY, CDR2 SMNVEV (reference sequence). Study-wide points: Seropositive at baseline were only a handful of AZD1222 recipients. With two AZD1222 doses given, Spike-specific TCR breadth and depth both rose. Sampled repertoires all dated from after the peak T cell response.

Regarding this clone: Its antigen is not known.

TCRdb's table, derived via immunoSEQ multiplex PCR, lists solely in-frame clones and lacks some. The table shows about 110,000 clones, with 85% to 90% occurring only once. The chain uses TRBV27 and TRBJ2-7, with TRBD1 matching 10 bases. The specimen was peripheral blood, collected on day 0 of AZD1222 vaccination. This TCR came from an adult in good health. CDR3: CASSRTGGLYEQYF. CDR3 coding DNA: TGTGCCAGCAGTCGGACAGGGGGTCTATACGAGCAGTACTTC.